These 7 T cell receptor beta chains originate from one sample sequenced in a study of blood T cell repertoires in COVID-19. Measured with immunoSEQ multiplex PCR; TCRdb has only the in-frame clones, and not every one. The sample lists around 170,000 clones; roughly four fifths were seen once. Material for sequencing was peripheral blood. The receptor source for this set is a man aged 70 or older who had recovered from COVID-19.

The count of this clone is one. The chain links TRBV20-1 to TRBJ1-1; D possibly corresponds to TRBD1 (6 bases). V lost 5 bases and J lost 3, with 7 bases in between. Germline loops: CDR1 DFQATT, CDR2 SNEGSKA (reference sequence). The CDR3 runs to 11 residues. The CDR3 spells CSAQGHTEAFF. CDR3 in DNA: TGCAGTGCTCAGGGGCACACTGAAGCTTTCTTT.

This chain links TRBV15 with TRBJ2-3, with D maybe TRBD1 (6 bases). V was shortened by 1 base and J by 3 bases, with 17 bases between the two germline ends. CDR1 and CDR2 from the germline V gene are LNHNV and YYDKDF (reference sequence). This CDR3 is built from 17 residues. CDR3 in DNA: TGTGCCACCAGCAGAGCCGGGGACCCTCAGGGGACAGATACGCAGTATTTT. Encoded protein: CATSRAGDPQGTDTQYF. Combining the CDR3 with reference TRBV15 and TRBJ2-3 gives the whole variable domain DAMVIQNPRYQVTQFGKPVTLSCSQTLNHNVMYWYQQKSSQAPKLLFHYYDKDFNNEADTPDNFQSRRPNTSFCFLDIRSPGLGDTAMYLCATSRAGDPQGTDTQYFGPGTRLTVL.

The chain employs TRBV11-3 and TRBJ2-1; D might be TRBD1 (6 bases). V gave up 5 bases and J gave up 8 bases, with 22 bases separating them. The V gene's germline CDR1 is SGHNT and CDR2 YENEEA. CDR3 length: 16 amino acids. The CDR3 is CASSQSDSTGSHEQFF. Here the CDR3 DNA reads TGTGCCAGCAGCCAATCGGACTCGACAGGCTCCCATGAGCAGTTCTTC.

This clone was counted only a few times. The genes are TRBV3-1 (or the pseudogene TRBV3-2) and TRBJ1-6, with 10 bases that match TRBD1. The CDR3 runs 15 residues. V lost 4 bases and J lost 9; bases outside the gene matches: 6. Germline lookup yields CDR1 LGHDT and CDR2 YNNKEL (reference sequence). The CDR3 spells CASSPAGTGVSPLHF. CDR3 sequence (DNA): TGTGCCAGCAGCCCAGCCGGGACAGGGGTTTCACCCCTCCACTTT.

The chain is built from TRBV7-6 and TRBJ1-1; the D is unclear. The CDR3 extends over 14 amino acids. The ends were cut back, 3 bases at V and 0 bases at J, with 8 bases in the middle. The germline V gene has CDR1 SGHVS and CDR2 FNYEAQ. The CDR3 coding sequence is TGTGCCAGCAGCTTGGAGGTTTTGAACACTGAAGCTTTCTTT. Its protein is CASSLEVLNTEAFF.

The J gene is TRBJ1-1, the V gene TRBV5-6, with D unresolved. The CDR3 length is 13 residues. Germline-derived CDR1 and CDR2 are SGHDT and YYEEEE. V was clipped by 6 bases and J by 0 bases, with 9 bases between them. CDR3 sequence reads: CASTSGLNTEAFF. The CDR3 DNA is TGTGCCAGCACCTCCGGGTTGAACACTGAAGCTTTCTTT.

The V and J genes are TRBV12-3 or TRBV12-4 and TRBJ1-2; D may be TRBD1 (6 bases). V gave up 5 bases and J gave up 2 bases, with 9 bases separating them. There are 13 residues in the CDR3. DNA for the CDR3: TGTGCCAGCAGTCAAGGACAGAACTATGGCTACACCTTC. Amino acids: CASSQGQNYGYTF.